This is a list of T cell receptor beta chains from one sample in a study of T-cell reconstitution after alpha-beta-depleted transplantation in children. A single record per CDR3 protein comes from TCRdb applying MiXCR to the PCR reads. The sample has about 980,000 distinct CDR3 sequences; about 30% are singletons. The sample in question was PBMCs, mostly from graft donor cells, obtained 360 days after TCRalphabeta/CD19-depleted stem cell transplant. The receptor source for this set is a boy less than two years old who had a stem cell transplant for SCID, so the T cells may come from the graft donor. Each CDR3 is given with its conserved first and last residue. Fields, in order: V gene, J gene, D gene, clone size, CDR3 protein, CDR3 DNA. A D gene is named only where the DNA matches it firmly. Clone size is stated in some rows and not others, as once, few, many or a class when expanded.

TRBV5-1,TRBJ2-1,-,few,CASSLGAAYNEQFF,TGCGCCAGCAGCTTGGGGGCAGCCTACAATGAGCAGTTCTTC
TRBV7-6,TRBJ2-1,-,few,CASDGAVLFPNEQFF,TGTGCCAGCGACGGGGCGGTGTTATTCCCCAATGAGCAGTTCTTC
TRBV14,TRBJ2-7,-,-,CASSQRAGRQYF,TGTGCCAGCAGCCAACGGGCGGGACGGCAGTACTTC
TRBV12-3/TRBV12-4,TRBJ1-1,-,-,CASSRRGGANTEAFF,TGTGCCAGCAGTAGGCGAGGGGGGGCTAACACTGAAGCTTTCTTT
TRBV24-1,TRBJ2-5,TRBD1,few,CATSDSGQGETQYF,TGTGCCACCAGTGATTCAGGACAGGGCGAGACCCAGTACTTC
TRBV6-2/TRBV6-3,TRBJ2-1,-,few,CASSYSPGPGSYNEQFF,TGTGCCAGCAGTTACTCGCCCGGGCCCGGCTCCTACAATGAGCAGTTCTTC
TRBV28,TRBJ1-2,-,many,CASSSDLNYGYTF,TGTGCCAGCAGTTCGGACCTTAACTATGGCTACACCTTC
TRBV29-1,TRBJ2-7,-,few,CSVRISYEQYF,TGCAGCGTTAGGATCTCCTACGAGCAGTACTTC
TRBV20-1,TRBJ2-3,TRBD2,-,CSATLAGGLADTQYF,TGCAGTGCTACACTAGCGGGGGGGTTGGCAGATACGCAGTATTTT
TRBV12-3/TRBV12-4,TRBJ2-3,-,-,CASSLIRQFTDTQYF,TGTGCCAGCAGTTTAATTCGACAGTTCACAGATACGCAGTATTTT